The 18 T cell receptor beta chains below all came from one sample that was sequenced in a study of sequential checkpoint blockade in melanoma. Sequencing used immunoSEQ multiplex PCR; TCRdb keeps in-frame clones, though not all of them. The top ten hold 24% of the sample, which has 15,000 to 20,000 clones, 85% to 95% seen once. Regarding treatment: randomized to nivolumab then ipilimumab (arm A) or the reverse (arm B). Source: CD8+ T cells sorted from blood (inferred from file names), taken from a patient given nivolumab and ipilimumab in sequence. The receptors stem from a human donor with melanoma.

The chain carries TRBV28 and TRBJ1-6; possible D gene TRBD1, 5 bases. The CDR3 sequence is 16 residues long. V was pared by 6 bases and J by 3 bases, with 15 bases between. Germline V gene sequence: CDR1 MDHEN, CDR2 SYDVKM. CDR3 coding DNA: TGTGCCAGCAGACCACTGGGGGGGGACTATAATTCACCCCTCCACTTT. Protein product: CASRPLGGDYNSPLHF.

This CDR3 reads CASSQAIVTDKGVDGYTF. DNA for the CDR3: TGTGCCAGCAGCCAAGCAATTGTAACGGACAAGGGGGTCGATGGCTACACCTTC. The chain is built from TRBV14 and TRBJ1-2; possible D gene TRBD1, 6 bases. From germline, CDR1 is SGHDN and CDR2 FVKESK. This CDR3 has 18 amino acids. Trimming cost V 1 base and J 6 bases, with 24 bases left between them.

This chain connects TRBV7-2 to TRBJ2-7, with D perhaps matching TRBD1 (5 bases). This CDR3 is built from 15 residues. V lost 4 bases and J lost 0, with 13 bases in between. Germline assignment: CDR1 SGHTA and CDR2 FQGNSA. The CDR3 reads CASSSYRQLSYEQYF. The CDR3 bases are TGTGCCAGCAGCTCCTACCGACAGCTCTCCTACGAGCAGTACTTC.

As DNA, the CDR3 is TGTGCCAGCTCAACTACAGACAGGTTCCCCTACGAGCAGTACTTC. Its protein product is CASSTTDRFPYEQYF. The rearrangement links TRBV18 to TRBJ2-7; D perhaps matches TRBD1 (6 bases). The CDR3 covers 15 residues. Trimming left V 5 bases short and J 2 bases short, with 16 bases between. Germline V gives CDR1 KGHSH, CDR2 LQKENI.

The chain carries TRBV28 and TRBJ1-5, with D tentatively TRBD1 (6 bases). Germline V gene sequence: CDR1 MDHEN, CDR2 SYDVKM. This CDR3 contains 16 residues. V was trimmed by 10 bases and J by 0 bases, leaving 19 bases between them. The CDR3, as DNA: TGTGCCACCCAAGACTCAGGGGCGGCTAGCAATCAGCCCCAGCATTTT. The encoded protein is CATQDSGAASNQPQHF.

The rearrangement links TRBV19 to TRBJ1-4; D might be TRBD1 (5 bases). V was shortened by 3 bases and J by 8 bases, with 13 bases between the two germline ends. Germline loops: CDR1 LNHDA, CDR2 SQIVND (reference sequence). The CDR3 runs to 14 residues. CDR3 sequence reads: CASSIPGPEEKLFF. The CDR3 nucleotides are TGTGCCAGTAGTATCCCAGGGCCGGAGGAAAAACTGTTTTTT. Looking up the rest from reference TRBV19 and TRBJ1-4 gives the full variable domain: DGGITQSPKYLFRKEGQNVTLSCEQNLNHDAMYWYRQDPGQGLRLIYYSQIVNDFQKGDIAEGYSVSREKKESFPLTVTSAQKNPTAFYLCASSIPGPEEKLFFGSGTQLSVL.

This chain uses TRBV27 with TRBJ1-2; 7 bases are a match to TRBD1. The ends lost 4 bases at V and 6 bases at J; junction bases unmatched: 5. The CDR3 totals 13 residues. The germline V gene encodes CDR1 MNHEY and CDR2 SMNVEV (reference sequence). The DNA for the CDR3 is TGTGCCAGCAGTTCTACAGGGGAGAATGGCTACACCTTC. It yields the protein CASSSTGENGYTF.

The V gene is TRBV9, the J gene TRBJ2-6; TRBD1 agrees at 10 bases. The germline gives CDR1 SGDLS, CDR2 YYNGEE. The CDR3 is made up of 19 amino acids. Germline trimming cut 3 bases from V and 0 bases from J; bases unmatched to any gene: 9. CDR3 sequence reads: CASSGSGTGAFSGANVLTF. Written as DNA, the CDR3 is TGTGCCAGCAGCGGTTCCGGGACAGGGGCCTTCTCTGGGGCCAACGTCCTGACTTTC.

This clone was observed a single time. The gene calls are TRBV19 and TRBJ1-1; 9 bases fit TRBD1. Germline V gene lookup returns CDR1 LNHDA and CDR2 SQIVND (reference sequence). CDR3 length: 14 amino acids. The junction had 3 bases not matched to a gene; V was cut back by 3 bases and J by 4 bases. The CDR3 bases are TGTGCCAGTAGTATTACAGGGGGCGGCACTGAAGCTTTCTTT. This codes for CASSITGGGTEAFF.

The chain employs TRBV28 and TRBJ1-5; D remains ambiguous. Germline CDR1 MDHEN, CDR2 SYDVKM. With 2 bases removed from V and 4 bases from J, the gap between germline ends came to 6 bases. The CDR3 has 13 amino acids. CDR3 sequence reads: CASSLRTNQPQHF. The CDR3 region has the DNA TGTGCCAGCAGTTTAAGGACTAATCAGCCCCAGCATTTT.

This sequence joins TRBV13 and TRBJ1-2; D unclear. Trimming took 3 bases from V and 4 from J, leaving 9 bases between them. The CDR3 has 13 residues. Per germline, CDR1 PRHDT and CDR2 FYEKMQ (reference sequence). The CDR3 region is CASSLGRTYGYTF. DNA for the CDR3: TGTGCCAGCAGCTTGGGGAGAACCTATGGCTACACCTTC.

V usage is TRBV7-8 and J usage is TRBJ2-7, with D maybe TRBD1 (5 bases). V was pared by 1 base and J by 1 base, with 11 bases between. The germline CDR1 and CDR2 sequences are SGHVS and FQNEAQ. CDR3 length: 15 amino acids. DNA of the CDR3: TGTGCCAGCAGCTTAGAGTTAGGGGCGTCCTACGAGCAGTACGTC. Its protein is CASSLELGASYEQYV.

The rearrangement uses TRBV28 and TRBJ2-7; 8 bases fit TRBD1. V gave up 5 bases and J gave up 2 bases; unmatched junction bases: 2. CDR3 size: 13 residues. Germline V lookup: CDR1 MDHEN, CDR2 SYDVKM. This CDR3 is CASSRRGPYEQYF. CDR3 bases: TGTGCCAGCAGTCGCAGGGGGCCCTACGAGCAGTACTTC.

The chain employs TRBV7-9 and TRBJ2-1; D is uncertain. The V end was cut by 7 bases, the J end by 0 bases, with 10 bases between. The length of the CDR3 is 14 residues. Germline values: CDR1 SEHNR, CDR2 FQNEAQ (reference sequence). CDR3 region: CASIPVTSYNEQFF. CDR3 bases: TGTGCCAGCATACCGGTCACCTCCTACAATGAGCAGTTCTTC.

The V call is TRBV4-2, the J call TRBJ2-7; 10 nucleotides match TRBD2. V was clipped by 0 bases and J by 3 bases; unmatched bases: 8. The CDR3 length is 17 residues. CDR1 LGHNA and CDR2 YNFKEQ come from the germline V gene. The DNA of the CDR3 is TGTGCCAGCAGCCAAGAGGTGGCTAGCGGGAGCTACTACGAGCAGTACTTC. It yields the protein CASSQEVASGSYYEQYF.

The chain combines TRBV29-1 with TRBJ1-2; D may be TRBD1 (6 bases). Trimming removed 6 bases at V and 6 bases at J, with 14 bases between. The CDR3 loop spans 12 amino acids. In germline, CDR1 is SQVTM, CDR2 ANQGSEA. This CDR3 is CSVPRTGHGYTF. CDR3 nucleotide sequence: TGCAGCGTCCCCAGAACAGGGCATGGCTACACCTTC.

This sequence joins TRBV6-5 and TRBJ1-2; 9 bases map to TRBD1. CDR1 and CDR2 (germline): MNHEY, SVGAGI. This CDR3 is 16 amino acids long. With 4 bases clipped from V and 4 bases from J, the junction kept 10 bases outside the gene matches. The CDR3 coding sequence is TGTGCCAGCAGTTTGCCCCCGGGACAGGGCTTCTATGGCTACACCTTC. Translating gives CASSLPPGQGFYGYTF.

This rearrangement joins TRBV20-1 to TRBJ2-7, with D uncertain. Trimming left V 5 bases short and J 6 bases short, with 8 bases between. The CDR3 is 10 amino acids. From germline, CDR1 is DFQATT and CDR2 SNEGSKA (reference sequence). The CDR3 protein is CSAYYSEQYF. In DNA form, the CDR3 reads TGCAGTGCTTACTATAGCGAGCAGTACTTC.